There are a few counts of the clone carrying this T cell receptor (beta chain). The target antigen is unknown. This entry is derived from a study of CD8 T cells in ankylosing spondylitis. Study-wide findings and caveats: Ankylosing spondylitis blood appeared to carry a characteristic TCR beta motif of roughly eight highly homologous variants. Disease-linked clones proved CD8+ and comparatively uncommon in peripheral blood.

Construction of TCR beta libraries was performed using quantitative 5'-RACE with molecular barcodes. Via MiXCR, TCRdb re-called the 5' RACE reads, giving one row per CDR3 protein. Of around 440,000 distinct CDR3 sequences listed, roughly a sixth are singletons. V lost 8 bases to trimming and J lost 1 base; unmatched junction nucleotides: 2. The CDR3 spans 15 residues. Germline loops: CDR1 MDHEN, CDR2 SYDVKM. This chain uses TRBV28 with TRBJ2-1, with TRBD2 matching over 13 bases. The material sequenced was blood, either unsorted or a sorted T cell fraction (not recorded which). The TCR originated in a male donor with ankylosing spondylitis. The CDR3 is CASETSGRSYNEQFF. CDR3 bases: TGTGCCAGCGAGACTAGCGGGAGGTCCTACAATGAGCAGTTCTTC.